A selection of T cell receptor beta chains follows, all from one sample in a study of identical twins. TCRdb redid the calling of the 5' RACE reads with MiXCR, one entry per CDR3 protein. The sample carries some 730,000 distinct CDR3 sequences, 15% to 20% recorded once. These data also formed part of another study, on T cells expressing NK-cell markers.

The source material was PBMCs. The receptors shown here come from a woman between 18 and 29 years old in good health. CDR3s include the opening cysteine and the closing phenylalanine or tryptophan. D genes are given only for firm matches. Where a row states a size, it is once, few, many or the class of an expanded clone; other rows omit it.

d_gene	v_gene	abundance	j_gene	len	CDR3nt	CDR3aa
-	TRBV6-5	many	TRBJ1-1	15	TGTGCCAGCAGTTACGACGGGGGGTCGGGCACTGAAGCTTTCTTT	CASSYDGGSGTEAFF
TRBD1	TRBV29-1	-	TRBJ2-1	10	TGCAGCGGGGGACAGGGTGAGCAGTTCTTC	CSGGQGEQFF
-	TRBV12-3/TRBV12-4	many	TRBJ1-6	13	TGTGCCAGCAGCCTGGAGGTAGGGTCACCCCTCCACTTT	CASSLEVGSPLHF
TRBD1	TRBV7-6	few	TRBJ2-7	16	TGTGCCAGCAGCATAATAACCGGGACAGGGATTTACGAGCAGTACTTC	CASSIITGTGIYEQYF
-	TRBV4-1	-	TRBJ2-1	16	TGCGCCAGCAGCCAAGAGGTAGCGCCTATCTACAATGAGCAGTTCTTC	CASSQEVAPIYNEQFF
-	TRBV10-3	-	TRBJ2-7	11	TGTGCCATCGGAGAGTTTTCCGAGCAGTACTTC	CAIGEFSEQYF
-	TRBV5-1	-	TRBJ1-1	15	TGCGCCAGCAGCTTAGGGCAGCCAATGAACACTGAAGCTTTCTTT	CASSLGQPMNTEAFF
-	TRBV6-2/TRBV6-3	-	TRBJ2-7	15	TGTGCCAGCAGGCCTCCCCGGACCTCCTCCTACGAGCAGTACTTC	CASRPPRTSSYEQYF
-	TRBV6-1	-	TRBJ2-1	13	TGTGCCAGCAGTGAAGCGCTTATCAATGAGCAGTTCTTC	CASSEALINEQFF
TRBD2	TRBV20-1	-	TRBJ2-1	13	TGCAGTGCTACTAGCGGGAAGCCCCATGAGCAGTTCTTC	CSATSGKPHEQFF
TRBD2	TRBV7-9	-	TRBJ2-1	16	TGTGCCAGCAGCTTAGATCGAGCTAGCGGAGGTTTTAGGGCGGTCTTC	CASSLDRASGGFRAVF
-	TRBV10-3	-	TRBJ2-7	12	TGTGCCATCAGTGCTGGCCTTCTAGGGCAGTACTTC	CAISAGLLGQYF
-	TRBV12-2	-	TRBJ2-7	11	TGTGCAAGTCGCTCCCGGACAGTGCAGTACTTC	CASRSRTVQYF
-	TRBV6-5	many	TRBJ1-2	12	TGTGCCAGCAGACCCACGGGCTATGGCTACACCTTC	CASRPTGYGYTF
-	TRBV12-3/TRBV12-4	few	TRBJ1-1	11	TGTGCCAGCAGTCAGGGACCAGGAGCTTTCTTT	CASSQGPGAFF
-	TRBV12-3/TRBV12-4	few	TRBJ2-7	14	TGTGCCAGCGGACCAAAGTGGAAGGGGGGAGAGCAGTACTTC	CASGPKWKGGEQYF
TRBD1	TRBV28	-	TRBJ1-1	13	TGTGCCAGCAGAAGGACAGGGGGCTATGAAGCTTTCTTT	CASRRTGGYEAFF
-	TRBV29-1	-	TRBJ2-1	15	TGCAGCGTTGAAGATCGCGCGGAGGGGGGACATGAGCAGTTCTTC	CSVEDRAEGGHEQFF
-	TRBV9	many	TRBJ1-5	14	TGTGCCAGCAGCCCCGGGACAATGAATCAGCCCCAGCATTTT	CASSPGTMNQPQHF
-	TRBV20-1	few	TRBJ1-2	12	TGCAGTGTGGTGGGTTACAACTATGGCTACACCTTC	CSVVGYNYGYTF
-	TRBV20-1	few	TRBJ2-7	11	TGCAGTGCCAGACGAGGAGGGGAGCAGTACTTC	CSARRGGEQYF
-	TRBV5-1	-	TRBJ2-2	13	TGCGCCAGCAGCGTGACCGCGACCGGGGAGCTGTTTTTT	CASSVTATGELFF
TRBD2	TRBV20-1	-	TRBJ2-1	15	TGCAGTGCTAGATCGATAGCGGGGGATTACAATGAGCAGTTCTTC	CSARSIAGDYNEQFF
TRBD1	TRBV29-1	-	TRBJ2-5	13	TGCAGCGCTGGGACAGGGGGCAGGGAGACCCAGTACTTC	CSAGTGGRETQYF
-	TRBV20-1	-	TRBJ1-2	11	TGCAGTGCCCCAGATATCTATGGCTACACCTTC	CSAPDIYGYTF
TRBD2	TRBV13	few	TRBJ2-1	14	TGTGCCAGCAGCTCCCCGACTAGCATGAATGAGCAGTTCTTC	CASSSPTSMNEQFF
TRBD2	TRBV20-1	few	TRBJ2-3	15	TGCAGTGGGACTCCAGAGCGGGAGGGATCAGATACGCAGTATTTT	CSGTPEREGSDTQYF
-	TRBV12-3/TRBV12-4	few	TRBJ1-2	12	TGTGCCAGCAGTAGCTGGGGCTATGGCTACACCTTC	CASSSWGYGYTF